These 4 T cell receptor beta chains originate from one sample sequenced in a study of Ad26.COV2.S vaccination and SARS-CoV-2 variants. Treatment given: around 19 received Ad26.COV2.S at low or high dose, single or two shots; roughly 5 received placebo; per-sample allocation not given. Vaccine and placebo recipients were sampled on day 63 after the first injection. Here immunoSEQ multiplex PCR was the method, and the copy in TCRdb shows in-frame clones only, minus some. Seen here are 380,000 or so clones, around four fifths observed once, and the top ten hold 7% to 9.5%. The source material was peripheral blood, sampled in a trial of Ad26.COV2.S vaccine versus placebo. These receptors came from a person aged 18-65 years who received the Ad26.COV2.S COVID-19 vaccine or a placebo.

The J gene is TRBJ1-6, the V gene TRBV7-9; D remains ambiguous. CDR3 length: 13 residues. V was shortened by 3 bases and J by 12 bases, with 12 bases between the two germline ends. CDR1 is SEHNR and CDR2 is FQNEAQ in the germline V gene (reference sequence). CDR3 nucleotides: TGTGCCAGCAGCTTCGGAGGGCTCAAACCCCTCCACTTT. It yields the protein CASSFGGLKPLHF. The full variable domain, its missing parts supplied by reference TRBV7-9 and TRBJ1-6, is DTGVSQNPRHKITKRGQNVTFRCDPISEHNRLYWYRQTLGQGPEFLTYFQNEAQLEKSRLLSDRFSAERPKGSFSTLEIQRTEQGDSAMYLCASSFGGLKPLHFGNGTRLTVT.

The gene calls are TRBV6-5 and TRBJ1-5, with 7 positions matching TRBD1. The V segment lost 4 bases and the J segment 13 bases; nucleotides outside the gene matches: 10. Germline assignment: CDR1 MNHEY and CDR2 SVGAGI. The CDR3 extends over 13 amino acids. As DNA, the CDR3 is TGTGCCAGCAGTTTGACAGGGCCCCCCGCACAGCATTTT. Amino acids: CASSLTGPPAQHF.

The V and J genes are TRBV27 and TRBJ2-7; no firm D call. Trimming shortened V by 5 bases and J by 2 bases, and 13 bases separated the two germline ends. Per germline, CDR1 MNHEY and CDR2 SMNVEV (reference sequence). CDR3 size: 14 residues. The CDR3 coding sequence is TGTGCCAGCAGTCCCCTACGAGGCCCCTACGAGCAGTACTTC. Its protein is CASSPLRGPYEQYF.

Remarks on this clone: A much larger clonotype is one base distant, so this may be a read error. This chain links TRBV5-4 with TRBJ2-7, with 11 bases matching TRBD1. Germline CDR1 and CDR2: SGHNT and YYREEE (reference sequence). The V gene end was trimmed by 2 bases and the J gene end by 3 bases; junction bases not matched to a gene: 1. This CDR3 region has 14 residues. The CDR3 region is CASSFGTGGYEQYF. Here the CDR3 DNA reads TGTGCCAGCAGCTTCGGGACAGGGGGCTACGAGCAGTACTTC.